The source of this T cell receptor beta chain is a study of blood T cell repertoires in COVID-19. Looking at the study overall: The origin of the acute and convalescent COVID-19 samples was the United States, Italy and Spain.

The CDR3 is 15 residues long. V was clipped by 5 bases and J by 7 bases; unmatched bases: 10. Germline lookup yields CDR1 MNHEY and CDR2 SVGAGI. Libraries were prepared by immunoSEQ multiplex PCR; TCRdb keeps only in-frame clonotypes and omits some of them. The table shows 97,000 or so clones, with around 90% occurring only once. This chain connects TRBV6-5 to TRBJ1-4, with 7 positions matching TRBD1. Sample: peripheral blood. The origin of this receptor is a woman aged 45-65 years with COVID-19, enrolled during active disease. This CDR3 reads CASSPVDRVGEKLFF. CDR3 DNA: TGTGCCAGCAGTCCCGTAGACAGGGTCGGTGAAAAACTGTTTTTT.